This TCR beta chain was sequenced during a study of blood T cell repertoires in COVID-19. Study in general: Acute-phase and convalescent COVID-19 samples originated in the United States, Italy and Spain. PBMCs, B-cell-depleted T cells, or T cells were the source of the cDNA or gDNA that made up the material.

Per the authors' pipeline: Reference gene primer amplification gave nucleated cell count estimates. Using immunoSEQ multiplex PCR, the repertoire was profiled, and TCRdb retains in-frame clones only, with some absent. V, J and clone size were drawn from that table, and D and trimming were deduced from the DNA. The sample has roughly 100,000 clones, approximately 86% seen once; the top ten hold approximately 2%. The Seattle patients, enrolled during active infection, were followed longitudinally. From germline, CDR1 is SGHVS and CDR2 FNYEAQ. V lost 5 bases to trimming and J lost 6 bases; unmatched junction nucleotides: 8. This CDR3 spans 15 amino acids.

Sequencing was carried out using peripheral blood. This receptor was obtained from a man aged 50 to 60 with COVID-19, enrolled during active disease. The rearrangement links TRBV7-6 to TRBJ2-1; 9 positions agree with TRBD1. The CDR3 reads CASSPRTGVGNEQFF. For the CDR3, the DNA is TGTGCCAGCAGCCCCAGGACAGGGGTAGGCAATGAGCAGTTCTTC.